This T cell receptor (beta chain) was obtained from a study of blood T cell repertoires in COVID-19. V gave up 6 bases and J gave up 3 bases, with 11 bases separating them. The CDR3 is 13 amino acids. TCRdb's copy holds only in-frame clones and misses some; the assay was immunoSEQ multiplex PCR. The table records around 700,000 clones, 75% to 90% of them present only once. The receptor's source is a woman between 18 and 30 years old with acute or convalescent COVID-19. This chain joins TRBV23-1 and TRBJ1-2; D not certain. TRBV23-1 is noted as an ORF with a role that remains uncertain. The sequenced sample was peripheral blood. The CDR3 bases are TGCGCCAGCAGGTTCCTAGTCGACTATGGCTACACCTTC. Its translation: CASRFLVDYGYTF.